The clone carrying this T cell receptor beta chain was seen only a few times. This sample was taken from a study of T cell repertoires in cytomegalovirus infection. Overall study context: In public TCR beta signatures, there were indications of both CMV infection and matching HLA type.

TCRdb fed the reads into MiXCR, producing one record per CDR3 protein. Among roughly 230,000 distinct CDR3 sequences listed, roughly 22% were seen once. There are 16 residues in the CDR3. The J segment lost 8 bases and the V segment lost 3 bases, leaving 13 bases of the junction unmatched. CDR1 and CDR2 from the germline V gene are SNHLY and FYNNEI. The sequence derives from a human donor in good health (CMV status not recorded). Some clones in this sample may be carry-over from other donors' samples. The rearrangement joins TRBV2 to TRBJ2-1; 7 bases agree with TRBD1. The sample taken for sequencing was CD8+ T cells from PBMCs. This CDR3 is CASSEAVTGFSDEQFF. CDR3 DNA: TGTGCCAGCAGTGAGGCCGTGACAGGGTTCTCCGATGAGCAGTTCTTC.